The 27 T cell receptor beta chains reported below all come from one sample, sequenced in a study of post-analysis software for immune sequencing data. The study, taken as a whole, reports: Controls had lower frequencies than patients of 4 or 5 TRBV segments, which included TRBV5-6, TRBV5-1 and TRBV20-1.

Presence of unique molecular identifiers characterized the TCR beta cDNA libraries. TCRdb reprocessed the PCR reads via MiXCR and lists one record per CDR3 protein. The sample records almost 700,000 distinct CDR3 sequences, around 64% being singletons. These receptors' targets are unknown. The sequenced material came from blood. Receptors originate from a girl aged 2 to 9 with multiple sclerosis.

This clonotype occurred a few times. The chain carries TRBV12-3 or TRBV12-4 and TRBJ2-1; a weak D match, TRBD1 (6 bases). Trimming left V 6 bases short and J 6 bases short, with 12 bases between. The CDR3 runs 13 residues. CDR3 amino acids: CASSPRTANEQFF. In nucleotides, the CDR3 is TGTGCCAGCAGCCCTAGGACAGCCAATGAGCAGTTCTTC.

The chain links TRBV5-1 to TRBJ1-2; maybe TRBD1 (6 bases). Between the trimmed V and J ends, which lost 7 bases and 4 bases, there was a span of 20 bases. Germline-derived CDR1 and CDR2 are SGHRS and YFSETQ. This CDR3 has 15 amino acids. The CDR3, as DNA: TGCGCCAGCGGAAGTACAGGGTCCAACTCCTATGGCTACACCTTC. Encoded protein: CASGSTGSNSYGYTF.

This clonotype was counted only a few times. The chain is built from TRBV13 and TRBJ2-3; 12 positions match TRBD2. The germline CDR1 and CDR2 sequences are PRHDT and FYEKMQ (reference sequence). The CDR3 runs 16 residues. V lost 4 bases to trimming and J lost 6 bases; unmatched junction nucleotides: 8. CDR3 bases: TGTGCCAGCAGCTCGGCTAGCGGGAGGGCTTCCGATACGCAGTATTTT. Translated: CASSSASGRASDTQYF.

V usage is TRBV20-1 and J usage is TRBJ2-6; tentative D call: TRBD1 (5 bases). Germline V gene sequence: CDR1 DFQATT, CDR2 SNEGSKA (reference sequence). V shed 5 bases and J shed 0 bases, with 29 bases lying between them. The CDR3 is made up of 21 amino acids. CDR3 DNA: TGCAGTGCTGGCGCCTTCAGGGCCCCCCGGTCCCCGGGCTCTGGGGCCAACGTCCTGACTTTC. This sequence encodes CSAGAFRAPRSPGSGANVLTF.

The DNA for the CDR3 is TGTGCCAGCAGCGCGCAGACCGTCCAAGAGACCCAGTACTTC. This translates into CASSAQTVQETQYF. The rearrangement uses TRBV7-2 and TRBJ2-5; the D is unclear. The CDR3 sequence is 14 residues long. Trimming shortened V by 5 bases and J by 1 base, and 11 bases separated the two germline ends. Germline CDR1 and CDR2: SGHTA and FQGNSA. Full variable domain (rest looked up from reference TRBV7-2 and TRBJ2-5): GAGVSQSPSNKVTEKGKDVELRCDPISGHTALYWYRQSLGQGLEFLIYFQGNSAPDKSGLPSDRFSAERTGGSVSTLTIQRTQQEDSAVYLCASSAQTVQETQYFGPGTRLLVL.

This CDR3 is CATKRGEKLFF. The CDR3 nucleotides are TGTGCCACCAAGAGAGGTGAAAAACTGTTTTTT. V is TRBV12-3 or TRBV12-4 and J is TRBJ1-4; D not certain. With 10 bases removed from V and 7 bases from J, the gap between germline ends came to 10 bases. The CDR3 has 11 residues.

The chain couples TRBV6-2 or TRBV6-3 to TRBJ2-4; possibly TRBD1 for D (5 bases). CDR1 is MNHEY, CDR2 SVGEGT, per germline. Trimming removed 2 bases at V and 6 bases at J, with 8 bases between. The CDR3 totals 13 residues. The CDR3 here is CASSYSRGNIQYF. In DNA form, the CDR3 reads TGTGCCAGCAGTTACAGTAGGGGAAACATTCAGTACTTC.

The chain joins TRBV11-2 to TRBJ2-3; D perhaps matches TRBD2 (6 bases). CDR1 is SGHAT and CDR2 is FQNNGV in the germline V gene. V lost 7 bases and J 0 bases, leaving 17 bases between the germline ends. This CDR3 region has 16 residues. Here the CDR3 reads CASTLGSGFSTDTQYF. The CDR3 nucleotides are TGTGCCAGCACCCTGGGAAGCGGGTTTAGCACAGATACGCAGTATTTT. Using reference TRBV11-2 and TRBJ2-3 for the parts outside the CDR3, the full variable domain is EAGVAQSPRYKIIEKRQSVAFWCNPISGHATLYWYQQILGQGPKLLIQFQNNGVVDDSQLPKDRFSAERLKGVDSTLKIQPAKLEDSAVYLCASTLGSGFSTDTQYFGPGTRLTVL.

This chain joins TRBV5-1 and TRBJ2-5; no clear D gene. The CDR3 is made up of 15 amino acids. The V end was cut by 3 bases, the J end by 4 bases, with 16 bases between. Germline V CDR1 and CDR2: SGHRS, YFSETQ. The CDR3 protein is CASSSLGDTSETQYF. The CDR3, as DNA: TGCGCCAGCAGCTCCCTCGGTGACACCTCAGAGACCCAGTACTTC.

The chain couples TRBV10-3 to TRBJ1-1; no definite D call. The CDR3 extends over 16 amino acids. Trimming took off 0 bases at V and 6 bases at J, with 17 bases between the two ends. CDR1 is ENHRY, CDR2 SYGVKD, per germline. The CDR3 bases are TGTGCCATCAGTGAGTCCGGAGGGCTTAGGTCCGCTGAAGCTTTCTTT. Its translation is CAISESGGLRSAEAFF.

The J gene is TRBJ1-6, the V gene TRBV18; a weak D match, TRBD1 (6 bases). Germline lookup yields CDR1 KGHSH and CDR2 LQKENI. The germline V and J ends were trimmed by 4 bases and 2 bases, with 12 bases remaining between them. This CDR3 is built from 16 residues. CDR3 nucleotides: TGTGCCAGCTCACTCCCTCAGGGGACCTATAATTCACCCCTCCACTTT. This codes for CASSLPQGTYNSPLHF.

The sample holds one count of this clonotype. V is TRBV5-1 and J is TRBJ1-6; D unresolved. V lost 4 bases to trimming and J lost 0 bases, with 11 bases between them. Per the germline V gene, CDR1 is SGHRS and CDR2 is YFSETQ. The CDR3 contains 16 residues. DNA for the CDR3: TGCGCCAGCAGCGCTGAGCTGAGCTCCTATAATTCACCCCTCCACTTT. It specifies CASSAELSSYNSPLHF.

The CDR3 loop is CASSLPTGGHYGYTF. CDR3 sequence (DNA): TGTGCCAGCAGTTTACCTACAGGGGGGCACTATGGCTACACCTTC. This chain connects TRBV12-3 or TRBV12-4 to TRBJ1-2; 8 bases fit TRBD1. This CDR3 region has 15 residues. V gave up 2 bases and J gave up 3 bases; unmatched junction bases: 5.

This clonotype was counted between two and nine times. V is TRBV7-2 and J is TRBJ2-5; a possible D gene is TRBD2 (6 bases). The CDR3 consists of 16 residues. The V end lost 5 bases, the J end lost 5 bases, and 21 bases lay between the germline ends. The germline gives CDR1 SGHTA, CDR2 FQGNSA. CDR3 DNA sequence: TGTGCCAGCAGCACTTCCTCAGGAGGAGGGCAGGAGACCCAGTACTTC. Translation: CASSTSSGGGQETQYF.

This sequence joins TRBV10-3 and TRBJ2-3, with 7 bases that match TRBD1. The CDR3 consists of 15 residues. The germline V gene has CDR1 ENHRY and CDR2 SYGVKD. V trimming: 5 bases; J trimming: 0 bases; junction bases outside the gene matches: 5. This CDR3 reads CAISLGQPSTDTQYF. The CDR3 DNA sequence: TGTGCCATCAGTCTGGGACAGCCTAGCACAGATACGCAGTATTTT.

This clonotype has just one count. This chain joins TRBV27 and TRBJ2-2, with TRBD2 matching 7 bases. CDR1 and CDR2 from the germline V gene are MNHEY and SMNVEV (reference sequence). The CDR3 totals 14 residues. The V gene end was trimmed by 8 bases and the J gene end by 5 bases; junction bases not matched to a gene: 8. The chain's CDR3 is CASRGGGNTGELFF. The CDR3 DNA sequence: TGTGCCAGCCGTGGCGGGGGTAATACCGGGGAGCTGTTTTTT.

Written as DNA, the CDR3 is TGTGCCAGCAGCCAGACAGGCCCAGGGCAGTACTTC. This gives the protein CASSQTGPGQYF. V and J are TRBV12-3 or TRBV12-4 and TRBJ2-5; tentative D call: TRBD1 (6 bases). CDR3 size: 12 residues. V was cut by 6 bases and J by 11 bases, with 16 bases left in between.

V gene TRBV6-5 combines with J gene TRBJ1-6; D not resolved. The CDR3 consists of 14 residues. V was cut by 2 bases and J by 6 bases, with 8 bases left in between. Germline CDR1 reads MNHEY; CDR2 reads SVGAGI. The CDR3 DNA is TGTGCCAGCAGTTACGGAGATTCTAATTCACCCCTCCACTTT. The encoded protein is CASSYGDSNSPLHF.

The rearrangement uses TRBV10-3 and TRBJ2-5; the D gene is possibly TRBD1 (5 bases). Germline assignment: CDR1 ENHRY and CDR2 SYGVKD. The V end lost 8 bases, the J end lost 4 bases, and 11 bases lay between the germline ends. The CDR3 covers 12 residues. The CDR3 bases are TGTGCCATCGCCAGGGCTGGAGAGACCCAGTACTTC. Translating gives CAIARAGETQYF.

This clonotype was seen a handful of times. This chain links TRBV6-4 with TRBJ2-3; TRBD1 agrees at 8 bases. With 5 bases clipped from V and 4 bases from J, the junction kept 8 bases outside the gene matches. CDR1 and CDR2 (germline): MRHNA, SNTAGT. There are 15 residues in the CDR3. The CDR3 loop reads CASSPGTGPPDTQYF. CDR3 in DNA: TGTGCCAGCAGTCCCGGGACAGGTCCCCCAGATACGCAGTATTTT.

The V call is TRBV6-4, the J call TRBJ1-2; D ambiguous. The V end lost 3 bases, the J end lost 4 bases, and 18 bases lay between the germline ends. Germline values: CDR1 MRHNA, CDR2 SNTAGT. This CDR3 is 16 amino acids long. CDR3 nucleotides: TGTGCCAGCAGTGAAGCGTCTCACAATAACTGCTATGGCTACACCTTC. It encodes CASSEASHNNCYGYTF.

V is TRBV27 and J is TRBJ1-5, with D perhaps TRBD1 (5 bases). Per germline, CDR1 MNHEY and CDR2 SMNVEV (reference sequence). The CDR3 spans 15 residues. The ends were cut back, 4 bases at V and 7 bases at J, with 17 bases in the middle. The CDR3 region is CASSSGGTVWQPQHF. The CDR3 DNA reads TGTGCCAGCAGTTCGGGGGGTACGGTCTGGCAGCCCCAGCATTTT.

The chain couples TRBV7-2 to TRBJ1-4; TRBD1 might be the D (6 bases). CDR1 is SGHTA and CDR2 is FQGNSA in the germline V gene. The length of the CDR3 is 14 residues. Deletions cut 1 base from V and 7 bases from J, with 10 bases between. The CDR3 sequence: CASSLGRGAEKLFF. Here the CDR3 DNA reads TGTGCCAGCAGCTTAGGCAGGGGTGCTGAAAAACTGTTTTTT.

This clonotype was counted a few times. The rearrangement links TRBV24-1 to TRBJ2-7; TRBD1 is a possible D gene (6 bases). The J call is uncertain, as TRBJ2-5 better fits the DNA end. The CDR3 extends over 16 amino acids. In germline, CDR1 is KGHDR, CDR2 SFDVKD. The CDR3 sequence: CATSDSQGIFKETQYF. CDR3 DNA sequence: TGTGCCACCAGTGATTCTCAGGGGATCTTTAAGGAGACCCAGTACTTC.

This chain joins TRBV7-9 and TRBJ2-7, with D possibly matching TRBD2 (5 bases). Germline V gene lookup returns CDR1 SEHNR and CDR2 FQNEAQ (reference sequence). Trimming stripped 5 bases from V and 9 bases from J, with 14 bases between. The CDR3 has 12 residues. The CDR3 region is CASSPSGNGQYF. The CDR3 nucleotides read TGTGCCAGCAGCCCTTCGGGGAACGGGCAGTACTTC. Supplemented by reference TRBV7-9 and TRBJ2-7, the full variable domain reads DTGVSQNPRHKITKRGQNVTFRCDPISEHNRLYWYRQTLGQGPEFLTYFQNEAQLEKSRLLSDRFSAERPKGSFSTLEIQRTEQGDSAMYLCASSPSGNGQYFGPGTRLTVT.

The chain couples TRBV20-1 to TRBJ2-5, with no clear D. Germline CDR1 and CDR2: DFQATT and SNEGSKA (reference sequence). The V and J ends lost 0 bases and 3 bases respectively, with 11 bases between them. CDR3 length: 14 residues. The DNA for the CDR3 is TGCAGTGCTAGAGATACCCCGGTCGAAGAGACCCAGTACTTC. Translation: CSARDTPVEETQYF.

This clonotype was seen only a few times. CDR3 nucleotides: TGTGCCAGCAGTTACTCACTCCGAGACAATGAGCAGTTCTTC. Its protein product is CASSYSLRDNEQFF. The rearrangement uses TRBV6-6 and TRBJ2-1; D is unclear. V lost 0 bases and J lost 5, with 8 bases in between. Germline V gene data show CDR1 as MNHNY and CDR2 as SVGAGI (reference sequence). The CDR3 sequence is 14 residues long.